These 30 T cell receptor beta chains were all obtained from the same sample, sequenced in a study of STAT5B mutations in CD4+ large granular lymphocyte leukemia. TCRdb's table, derived via immunoSEQ multiplex PCR, lists solely in-frame clones and lacks some. Of roughly 6,700 clones listed, 74% are singletons. Sequenced input: PBMCs. The receptors were gathered from a woman between 70 and 85 years old with CD4+ T-cell large granular lymphocyte leukemia.

This clone was counted only a few times. This chain uses TRBV18 with TRBJ1-1; 11 nucleotides align to TRBD1. V lost 2 bases to trimming and J lost 5 bases; unmatched junction nucleotides: 4. From germline, CDR1 is KGHSH and CDR2 LQKENI. This CDR3 spans 15 amino acids. The CDR3 region has the DNA TGTGCCAGCTCACCAGTGGGGACAGGGGGGACTGAAGCTTTCTTT. Encoded protein: CASSPVGTGGTEAFF. Full variable domain (remainder filled in from reference TRBV18 and TRBJ1-1): NAGVMQNPRHLVRRRGQEARLRCSPMKGHSHVYWYRQLPEEGLKFMVYLQKENIIDESGMPKERFSAEFPKEGPSILRIQQVVRGDSAAYFCASSPVGTGGTEAFFGQGTRLTVV.

This clone was observed a handful of times. The rearrangement joins TRBV5-1 to TRBJ1-5, with D possibly being TRBD1 (5 bases). Germline V lookup: CDR1 SGHRS, CDR2 YFSETQ. This CDR3 is built from 13 residues. With 0 bases removed from V and 7 bases from J, the gap between germline ends came to 8 bases. DNA for the CDR3: TGCGCCAGCAGCTTGGGTCGGGACCAGCCCCAGCATTTT. Translated, it gives CASSLGRDQPQHF. Full variable domain (rest looked up from reference TRBV5-1 and TRBJ1-5): KAGVTQTPRYLIKTRGQQVTLSCSPISGHRSVSWYQQTPGQGLQFLFEYFSETQRNKGNFPGRFSGRQFSNSRSEMNVSTLELGDSALYLCASSLGRDQPQHFGDGTRLSIL.

The sample holds one count of this clone. In nucleotides, the CDR3 is TGCAGCGTTGAAGGGCCCCTAAGAACGGAGACCCAGTACTTC. Translating gives CSVEGPLRTETQYF. The chain couples TRBV29-1 to TRBJ2-5, with no clear D. Germline V CDR1 and CDR2: SQVTM, ANQGSEA. Trimming left V 1 base short and J 5 bases short, with 14 bases between. The CDR3 runs to 14 residues.

The chain joins TRBV5-1 to TRBJ2-5; D may be TRBD2 (5 bases). CDR1 SGHRS and CDR2 YFSETQ come from the germline V gene. CDR3 length: 13 amino acids. V was cut by 2 bases and J by 7 bases, with 12 bases left in between. CDR3 in amino acids: CASSLGSSGTQYF. In DNA form, the CDR3 reads TGCGCCAGCAGCTTAGGGAGCTCAGGGACCCAGTACTTC.

The rearrangement joins TRBV28 to TRBJ2-1; 8 bases align to TRBD1. CDR3 length equals 14 residues. V was pared by 4 bases and J by 7 bases, with 6 bases of the junction left unmatched. Germline CDR1 MDHEN, CDR2 SYDVKM. CDR3 in amino acids: CASSWQGAVNEQFF. The CDR3 nucleotides are TGTGCCAGCAGTTGGCAGGGGGCGGTTAATGAGCAGTTCTTC. The complete variable domain, with remaining parts taken from reference TRBV28 and TRBJ2-1, reads DVKVTQSSRYLVKRTGEKVFLECVQDMDHENMFWYRQDPGLGLRLIYFSYDVKMKEKGDIPEGYSVSREKKERFSLILESASTNQTSMYLCASSWQGAVNEQFFGPGTRLTVL.

The V gene is TRBV30, the J gene TRBJ1-3; D unclear. From germline, CDR1 is GTSNPN and CDR2 SVGIG (reference sequence). This CDR3 is 13 amino acids long. V lost 0 bases and J lost 4, with 7 bases in between. CDR3 bases: TGTGCCTGGAGTGTTTCGGGGGGAAACACCATATATTTT. This codes for CAWSVSGGNTIYF.

The chain is built from TRBV5-4 and TRBJ1-1, with D tentatively TRBD1 (6 bases). V was shortened by 4 bases and J by 5 bases, with 15 bases between the two germline ends. CDR1 is SGHNT, CDR2 YYREEE, per germline (reference sequence). The CDR3 has 14 residues. CDR3 sequence: CASSPQGLWTEAFF. For the CDR3, the DNA is TGTGCCAGCAGCCCGCAGGGGTTATGGACTGAAGCTTTCTTT. The variable domain in full, with the rest retrieved from reference TRBV5-4 and TRBJ1-1, is ETGVTQSPTHLIKTRGQQVTLRCSSQSGHNTVSWYQQALGQGPQFIFQYYREEENGRGNFPPRFSGLQFPNYSSELNVNALELDDSALYLCASSPQGLWTEAFFGQGTRLTVV.

The gene calls are TRBV19 and TRBJ1-2; D is ambiguous. The length of the CDR3 is 16 residues. Germline-derived CDR1 and CDR2 are LNHDA and SQIVND (reference sequence). Trimming shortened V by 6 bases and J by 4 bases, and 21 bases separated the two germline ends. The CDR3 protein is CASREAASFGSYGYTF. In DNA, the CDR3 is TGTGCCAGTAGGGAGGCAGCCTCCTTTGGAAGCTATGGCTACACCTTC.

The chain links TRBV5-1 to TRBJ1-1, with 7 positions matching TRBD1. The CDR3 extends over 16 amino acids. The trim removed 0 bases at V and 6 bases at J, leaving 11 bases unmatched. From germline, CDR1 is SGHRS and CDR2 YFSETQ. CDR3 residues: CASSLGGRVQGAEAFF. The DNA of the CDR3 is TGCGCCAGCAGCTTGGGAGGGCGGGTCCAGGGGGCTGAAGCTTTCTTT. Supplemented by reference TRBV5-1 and TRBJ1-1, the full variable domain reads KAGVTQTPRYLIKTRGQQVTLSCSPISGHRSVSWYQQTPGQGLQFLFEYFSETQRNKGNFPGRFSGRQFSNSRSEMNVSTLELGDSALYLCASSLGGRVQGAEAFFGQGTRLTVV.

This clone was picked up a small number of times. The chain recombines TRBV4-1 with TRBJ2-1; D uncertain. Germline V gene data show CDR1 as MGHRA and CDR2 as YSYEKL. The CDR3 contains 14 residues. V was pared by 0 bases and J by 9 bases, with 12 bases between. The CDR3 nucleotides are TGCGCCAGCAGCCAAGACCCCACTCGGGCTGAGCAGTTCTTC. Amino acids: CASSQDPTRAEQFF.

This chain links TRBV27 with TRBJ1-1; D remains ambiguous. V gave up 0 bases and J gave up 3 bases, with 5 bases separating them. The CDR3 is made up of 13 amino acids. Per the germline V gene, CDR1 is MNHEY and CDR2 is SMNVEV (reference sequence). CDR3 nucleotide sequence: TGTGCCAGCAGTTTATCTAGGGACACTGAAGCTTTCTTT. Translation: CASSLSRDTEAFF.

This clone was counted once. The V call is TRBV11-2, the J call TRBJ2-7; either TRBD1 or TRBD2 may fit D (5 bases each). This CDR3 has 13 amino acids. The germline V gene encodes CDR1 SGHAT and CDR2 FQNNGV. Deletions cut 0 bases from V and 9 bases from J, with 12 bases between. The CDR3 region is CASSLEGVGTQYF. The CDR3 DNA reads as TGTGCCAGCAGCTTAGAAGGTGTGGGGACGCAGTACTTC.

CDR3 in DNA: TGTGCCAGCAGCACCAGGGTATACGATACGCAGTATTTT. Its translation: CASSTRVYDTQYF. V gene TRBV9 combines with J gene TRBJ2-3, with D possibly being TRBD1 (5 bases). CDR1 and CDR2 (germline): SGDLS, YYNGEE. This CDR3 contains 13 residues. V lost 4 bases and J 6 bases, leaving 12 bases between the germline ends.

The chain employs TRBV6-4 and TRBJ1-1; D gene unclear. Germline lookup yields CDR1 MRHNA and CDR2 SNTAGT. V dropped 5 bases and J dropped 1 base, with 8 bases sitting between them. The CDR3 is 13 amino acids. The CDR3 nucleotides read TGTGCCAGCAGTAGGTGGGAGAACACTGAAGCTTTCTTT. It specifies CASSRWENTEAFF.

This chain links TRBV27 with TRBJ1-2; D remains ambiguous. V lost 2 bases and J lost 7, with 11 bases in between. Germline V gene data show CDR1 as MNHEY and CDR2 as SMNVEV (reference sequence). This CDR3 comprises 13 residues. For the CDR3, the DNA is TGTGCCAGCAGTTTAGCTGGGTTTGGTGGCTACACCTTC. Translated: CASSLAGFGGYTF.

The gene calls are TRBV9 and TRBJ1-3, with no clear D. V was trimmed by 7 bases and J by 0 bases, leaving 11 bases between them. This CDR3 has 14 amino acids. Germline CDR1 is SGDLS and CDR2 is YYNGEE. The CDR3 protein is CASGSSVSGNTIYF. CDR3 DNA: TGTGCCAGCGGATCTAGCGTCTCTGGAAACACCATATATTTT.

The V call is TRBV6-6, the J call TRBJ1-3; no clear D gene. CDR3 length: 14 amino acids. Looked up from germline, CDR1 is MNHNY and CDR2 is SVGAGI (reference sequence). V was pared by 2 bases and J by 4 bases, with 9 bases between. CDR3 loop: CASSYVGGGNTIYF. The CDR3 DNA follows: TGTGCCAGCAGTTACGTGGGCGGAGGAAACACCATATATTTT.

V gene TRBV7-6 combines with J gene TRBJ2-7; the D gene could be TRBD1 or TRBD2 (7 bases each). V was shortened by 7 bases and J by 6 bases, with 13 bases between the two germline ends. The CDR3 length is 12 residues. Germline values: CDR1 SGHVS, CDR2 FNYEAQ. CDR3 sequence: CASTQGGREQYF. Written as DNA, the CDR3 is TGTGCCAGCACCCAGGGGGGGCGCGAGCAGTACTTC.

V gene TRBV29-1 combines with J gene TRBJ1-3; 7 nucleotides agree with TRBD1. J gave up 3 bases and V 4 bases, and 3 bases lay outside the gene matches. The CDR3 runs 13 residues. Germline-derived CDR1 and CDR2 are SQVTM and ANQGSEA. Here the CDR3 DNA reads TGCAGCGTTGGACAGGGAGTTGGAAACACCATATATTTT. Its protein product is CSVGQGVGNTIYF.

The J gene is TRBJ1-1, the V gene TRBV5-4; 7 positions agree with TRBD1. The V segment lost 4 bases and the J segment 1 base; nucleotides outside the gene matches: 4. Germline V gene lookup returns CDR1 SGHNT and CDR2 YYREEE (reference sequence). This CDR3 has 14 amino acids. The CDR3 coding sequence is TGTGCCAGCAGCGAGGGACAGTGGAACACTGAAGCTTTCTTT. Its translation is CASSEGQWNTEAFF. The full variable domain, completed using reference TRBV5-4 and TRBJ1-1, is ETGVTQSPTHLIKTRGQQVTLRCSSQSGHNTVSWYQQALGQGPQFIFQYYREEENGRGNFPPRFSGLQFPNYSSELNVNALELDDSALYLCASSEGQWNTEAFFGQGTRLTVV.

This CDR3 reads CASIPGTASYEQYF. The CDR3 nucleotides read TGTGCCAGCATACCCGGGACCGCGTCCTACGAGCAGTACTTC. J is TRBJ2-7 and V is TRBV28; the D gene could be TRBD1 or TRBD2 (5 bases each). Deletions cut 7 bases from V and 1 base from J, with 14 bases between. Germline values: CDR1 MDHEN, CDR2 SYDVKM. CDR3 length equals 14 residues.

The chain employs TRBV5-1 and TRBJ1-2, with TRBD1 matching 9 bases. The CDR3 runs 13 residues. CDR1 is SGHRS and CDR2 is YFSETQ in the germline V gene. Unmatched junction bases numbered 6, after V lost 4 bases and J lost 8 bases. CDR3 nucleotide sequence: TGCGCCAGCAGCGAGGGACAGGGAGGCGGCTACACCTTC. This sequence encodes CASSEGQGGGYTF.

V and J are TRBV18 and TRBJ1-4; D not certain. CDR3 length: 14 residues. Trimming took off 2 bases at V and 7 bases at J, with 11 bases between the two ends. Looked up from germline, CDR1 is KGHSH and CDR2 is LQKENI. The CDR3, as DNA: TGTGCCAGCTCACCAGAGACTCTGGGTGAAAAACTGTTTTTT. This encodes CASSPETLGEKLFF.

This chain connects TRBV25-1 to TRBJ1-3; no clear D gene. The V end was cut by 9 bases, the J end by 4 bases, with 16 bases between. Germline V gives CDR1 MGHDK, CDR2 SYGVNS. CDR3 length equals 14 residues. The CDR3 loop reads CASRVFESGNTIYF. CDR3 sequence (DNA): TGTGCCAGTCGGGTCTTCGAGTCGGGAAACACCATATATTTT.

This sequence joins TRBV5-4 and TRBJ1-2, with 8 bases aligning to TRBD1. J lost 8 bases, V lost 3 bases, and 9 bases had no gene match. The germline V gene encodes CDR1 SGHNT and CDR2 YYREEE (reference sequence). This CDR3 spans 14 amino acids. Here the CDR3 DNA reads TGTGCCAGCAGCTCCAAAACAGGGGGACGAGGCTACACCTTC. Translating it yields CASSSKTGGRGYTF.

The chain uses TRBV2 and TRBJ1-2; no clear D. The germline V and J ends were trimmed by 4 bases and 3 bases, with 15 bases remaining between them. Germline-derived CDR1 and CDR2 are SNHLY and FYNNEI. This CDR3 has 15 amino acids. The CDR3 here is CASSVRKGADYGYTF. In nucleotides, the CDR3 is TGTGCCAGCAGTGTTCGAAAGGGAGCGGACTATGGCTACACCTTC. The whole variable domain, remainder taken from reference TRBV2 and TRBJ1-2, is EPEVTQTPSHQVTQMGQEVILRCVPISNHLYFYWYRQILGQKVEFLVSFYNNEISEKSEIFDDQFSVERPDGSNFTLKIRSTKLEDSAMYFCASSVRKGADYGYTFGSGTRLTVV.

CDR3 in amino acids: CASSSRVADSPLHF. CDR3 coding DNA: TGTGCCAGCAGCTCCCGGGTCGCAGATTCACCCCTCCACTTT. This chain connects TRBV5-5 to TRBJ1-6; D gene ambiguous. Trimming stripped 3 bases from V and 8 bases from J, with 12 bases between. The CDR3 consists of 14 residues. Germline-derived CDR1 and CDR2 are SGHKS and YYEKEE (reference sequence).

V and J are TRBV27 and TRBJ1-1; TRBD1 aligns across 11 bases. V gave up 7 bases and J gave up 2 bases; unmatched junction bases: 12. Germline CDR1 reads MNHEY; CDR2 reads SMNVEV (reference sequence). The CDR3 runs to 17 residues. The CDR3 DNA is TGTGCCAGCACCCCCTACGGGGACAGGGGGTATAACACTGAAGCTTTCTTT. It specifies CASTPYGDRGYNTEAFF.

CDR3: CAISESVRGLNTEAFF. CDR3 bases: TGTGCCATCAGTGAGTCAGTAAGGGGGCTCAACACTGAAGCTTTCTTT. The chain joins TRBV10-3 to TRBJ1-1; TRBD1 matches 7 bases. This CDR3 has 16 amino acids. Trimming at V came to 0 bases and at J to 2 bases, leaving 6 bases not matched to a gene. Germline loops: CDR1 ENHRY, CDR2 SYGVKD.

The chain has TRBV21-1 and TRBJ2-7; TRBD2 was called by the table and not checked on the DNA. TRBV21-1 is marked as a pseudogene. The CDR3 sequence is 14 residues long. CDR3 sequence: CASSATSGFYEQYF. DNA for the CDR3: TGTGCCAGCAGCGCTACTAGCGGTTTCTACGAGCAGTACTTC.